These 19 T cell receptor beta chains were all obtained from the same sample, sequenced in a study of OX40 agonist ivuxolimab in advanced cancers. Repertoires were generated with immunoSEQ multiplex PCR, while TCRdb's copy carries only in-frame clones and drops some. The sample lists 60,000 to 75,000 clones, around 81% seen once, with around 1% in the top ten. This specimen consisted of CD4+ or CD8+ T cells sorted from blood, obtained in a trial of the OX40 agonist ivuxolimab. These receptor sequences come from an adult with an advanced solid tumor such as melanoma, head and neck, liver or kidney cancer.

The rearrangement links TRBV29-1 to TRBJ2-5; weak D call: TRBD1 (5 bases). Germline V gene lookup returns CDR1 SQVTM and CDR2 ANQGSEA. V was pared by 3 bases and J by 1 base, with 9 bases between. The CDR3 is 13 amino acids. The CDR3 sequence: CSVDKGLQETQYF. The CDR3 DNA reads as TGCAGCGTTGACAAGGGGCTCCAAGAGACCCAGTACTTC.

The CDR3 DNA reads TGTGCCAGCAGCCCCCCCGGCGGGGGGATTTATACGCAGTATTTT. Its translation: CASSPPGGGIYTQYF. The V and J genes are TRBV11-2 and TRBJ2-3; the match to TRBD2 covers 8 bases. The CDR3 is 15 residues long. The trim removed 5 bases at V and 7 bases at J, leaving 11 bases unmatched. Germline lookup yields CDR1 SGHAT and CDR2 FQNNGV.

This clone was seen a few times. The chain uses TRBV7-2 and TRBJ1-6; possibly TRBD1 for D (6 bases). There are 15 residues in the CDR3. Germline CDR1 reads SGHTA; CDR2 reads FQGNSA. V was clipped by 1 base and J by 13 bases, with 17 bases between them. DNA for the CDR3: TGTGCCAGCAGCTTAGTTGGGGGCCCTGAGTTTCCCCTCCACTTT. Residues: CASSLVGGPEFPLHF. The variable domain in full, with the rest retrieved from reference TRBV7-2 and TRBJ1-6, is GAGVSQSPSNKVTEKGKDVELRCDPISGHTALYWYRQSLGQGLEFLIYFQGNSAPDKSGLPSDRFSAERTGGSVSTLTIQRTQQEDSAVYLCASSLVGGPEFPLHFGNGTRLTVT.

This clone showed up just once. The chain carries TRBV5-5 and TRBJ1-1; D ambiguous. The V and J ends lost 2 bases and 7 bases respectively, with 12 bases between them. The germline gives CDR1 SGHKS, CDR2 YYEKEE (reference sequence). The CDR3 totals 13 residues. Here the CDR3 DNA reads TGTGCCAGCAGCTTCTACCTGGCGGGTGAAGCTTTCTTT. This encodes CASSFYLAGEAFF.

This clone was counted between two and nine times. The V call is TRBV6-6, the J call TRBJ2-7; possibly TRBD1 for D (5 bases). Trimming cost V 11 bases and J 2 bases, with 10 bases left between them. This CDR3 is built from 11 residues. Looked up from germline, CDR1 is MNHNY and CDR2 is SVGAGI (reference sequence). CDR3 in amino acids: CASRAPYEQYF. CDR3 nucleotide sequence: TGTGCCTCCAGGGCCCCCTACGAGCAGTACTTC.

The chain is built from TRBV6-6 and TRBJ1-2; D ambiguous. This CDR3 has 11 residues. Germline V gene sequence: CDR1 MNHNY, CDR2 SVGAGI (reference sequence). V gave up 7 bases and J gave up 0 bases, with 3 bases separating them. In DNA, the CDR3 is TGTGCCAGCAAAACTAACTATGGCTACACCTTC. This gives the protein CASKTNYGYTF.

The chain links TRBV9 to TRBJ2-5, with 12 bases that match TRBD2. V was clipped by 0 bases and J by 4 bases; unmatched bases: 1. The CDR3 sequence is 15 residues long. CDR1 and CDR2 from the germline V gene are SGDLS and YYNGEE. CDR3: CASSVAGLAGETQYF. The DNA of the CDR3 is TGTGCCAGCAGCGTAGCGGGACTAGCGGGAGAGACCCAGTACTTC.

This sequence joins TRBV6-6 and TRBJ2-3, with 7 bases lining up with TRBD2. Germline CDR1 MNHNY, CDR2 SVGAGI (reference sequence). This CDR3 is built from 13 residues. The junction had 4 bases not matched to a gene; V was cut back by 6 bases and J by 4 bases. This CDR3 is CASRAGVADTQYF. For the CDR3, the DNA is TGTGCCAGCAGGGCGGGAGTGGCAGATACGCAGTATTTT.

This chain joins TRBV6-1 and TRBJ1-3; D may be TRBD1 (5 bases). Germline V gives CDR1 MNHNS, CDR2 SASEGT. The V and J ends lost 1 base and 0 bases respectively, with 13 bases between them. There are 17 residues in the CDR3. The CDR3 sequence: CASSEVGSGRSGNTIYF. The CDR3 coding sequence is TGTGCCAGCAGTGAAGTTGGGTCGGGGCGCTCTGGAAACACCATATATTTT.

This clone is medium-sized in the sample. This chain links TRBV10-3 with TRBJ1-6, with 7 bases that match TRBD1. This CDR3 is built from 14 residues. Germline assignment: CDR1 ENHRY and CDR2 SYGVKD. V shed 6 bases and J 7 bases; nucleotides not matched to a gene: 6. The CDR3 loop is CAIRRDSQNSPLHF. The CDR3 DNA follows: TGTGCCATCAGAAGGGACAGCCAAAATTCACCCCTCCACTTT.

J is TRBJ2-3 and V is TRBV4-3; 7 bases are shared with TRBD2. Trimming removed 0 bases from V and 10 bases from J; junction bases left unmatched: 10. Germline loops: CDR1 LGHNA, CDR2 YSLEER. The CDR3 has 15 residues. Written as DNA, the CDR3 is TGCGCCAGCAGCCAAGATCAGAGGACTAGTGGATCGCAGTATTTT. Translated, it gives CASSQDQRTSGSQYF.

The CDR3 loop is CAISESTGGVQPQHF. The CDR3 region has the DNA TGTGCCATCAGTGAGTCTACAGGGGGCGTCCAGCCCCAGCATTTT. The chain uses TRBV10-3 and TRBJ1-5; 9 bases line up with TRBD1. The J segment lost 7 bases and the V segment lost 0 bases, leaving 4 bases of the junction unmatched. Germline V gene data show CDR1 as ENHRY and CDR2 as SYGVKD. CDR3 length: 15 amino acids.

This clone was seen only a few times. The genes are TRBV5-1 and TRBJ2-1, with D tentatively TRBD1 (5 bases). The CDR3 runs to 11 residues. Germline CDR1 is SGHRS and CDR2 is YFSETQ. Trimming took off 5 bases at V and 12 bases at J, with 12 bases between the two ends. The CDR3 bases are TGCGCCAGCAGTCGTCAACAGGTGCAGTTCTTC. Protein product: CASSRQQVQFF.

The gene calls are TRBV18 and TRBJ1-1; D is ambiguous. Germline V lookup: CDR1 KGHSH, CDR2 LQKENI. Trimming cost V 1 base and J 6 bases, with 9 bases left between them. The CDR3 is 13 amino acids. The CDR3 here is CASSPRQAAEAFF. CDR3 nucleotides: TGTGCCAGCTCACCACGCCAGGCGGCTGAAGCTTTCTTT.

The chain is built from TRBV18 and TRBJ2-2; the match to TRBD1 covers 8 bases. V shed 3 bases, J shed 4 bases, and the junction held 4 bases outside the gene matches. The CDR3 sequence is 15 residues long. The germline V gene has CDR1 KGHSH and CDR2 LQKENI. CDR3 residues: CASSPSGGSTGELFF. For the CDR3, the DNA is TGTGCCAGCTCACCCTCAGGGGGCAGCACCGGGGAGCTGTTTTTT.

This clone was counted a few times. V is TRBV9 and J is TRBJ2-1, with D hard to call. The CDR3 is 14 residues long. The germline V gene has CDR1 SGDLS and CDR2 YYNGEE. Trimming took 0 bases from V and 0 from J, leaving 4 bases between them. This CDR3 reads CASSVEGSYNEQFF. CDR3 coding DNA: TGTGCCAGCAGCGTAGAGGGCTCCTACAATGAGCAGTTCTTC.

A few counts support this clone. V usage is TRBV12-5 and J usage is TRBJ2-1; possibly TRBD1 or TRBD2 for D (5 bases each). V was pared by 1 base and J by 12 bases, with 7 bases between. Germline V gene lookup returns CDR1 LGHNT and CDR2 FRNRAP. The CDR3 totals 11 residues. The CDR3 loop is CASGLAGGQFF. DNA for the CDR3: TGTGCTAGTGGTTTGGCTGGGGGGCAGTTCTTC.

V usage is TRBV11-2 and J usage is TRBJ2-7, with D possibly matching TRBD2 (6 bases). The CDR3 totals 15 residues. Trimming pared 0 bases from V and 6 bases from J, leaving 15 bases between. CDR1 SGHAT and CDR2 FQNNGV come from the germline V gene. In nucleotides, the CDR3 is TGTGCCAGCAGCTTAGAGCCCGACGCGGGGCGCGAGCAGTACTTC. Its protein product is CASSLEPDAGREQYF.

V and J are TRBV6-5 and TRBJ2-7, with TRBD1 matching over 9 bases. The V gene's germline CDR1 is MNHEY and CDR2 SVGAGI. J lost 1 base, V lost 0 bases, and 1 base had no gene match. CDR3 size: 15 residues. The CDR3 protein is CASSYSGTGSYEQYF. The CDR3 DNA follows: TGTGCCAGCAGTTACTCGGGGACAGGGTCCTACGAGCAGTACTTC.